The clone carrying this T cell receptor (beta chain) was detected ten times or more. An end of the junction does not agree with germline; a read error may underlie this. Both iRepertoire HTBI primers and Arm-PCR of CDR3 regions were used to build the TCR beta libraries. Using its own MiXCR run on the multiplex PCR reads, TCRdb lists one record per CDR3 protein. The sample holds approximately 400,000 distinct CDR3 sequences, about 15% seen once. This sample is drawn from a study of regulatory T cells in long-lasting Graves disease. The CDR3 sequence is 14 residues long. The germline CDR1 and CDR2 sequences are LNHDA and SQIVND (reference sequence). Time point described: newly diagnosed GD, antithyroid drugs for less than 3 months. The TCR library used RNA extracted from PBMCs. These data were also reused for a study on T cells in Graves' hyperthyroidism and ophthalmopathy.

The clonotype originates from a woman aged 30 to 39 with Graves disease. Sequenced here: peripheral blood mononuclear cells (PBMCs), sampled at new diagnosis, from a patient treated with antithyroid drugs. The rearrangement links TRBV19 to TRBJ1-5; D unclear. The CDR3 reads CASSQEGSNQPQHF. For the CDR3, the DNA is TGCGCCAGCAGCCAAGAGGGTAGCAATCAGCCCCAGCATTTT.